A selection of T cell receptor beta chains follows, all from one sample in a study of beta chain features in type 1 diabetes. Sequenced by immunoSEQ multiplex PCR; TCRdb stores in-frame clones only, minus some. This sample has under 250,000 clones, with about a tenth found just once. Sequenced sample: central memory CD4+ T cells from blood. These receptors were collected from a man aged 18-30 years in good health. The CDR3 runs from the conserved cysteine through the conserved F or W. A D gene is named only where the DNA matches it firmly. Clone size appears in some rows only: once, few, many, or a class for an expanded clone.

clone_size d_call j_call v_call cdr3_aa cdr3_nt
NA TRBD2 TRBJ2-7 TRBV2 CASSESMTGTSGRNGHEQYF TGTGCCAGCAGTGAATCTATGACCGGGACTAGCGGGCGGAATGGTCACGAGCAGTACTTC
few TRBD1 TRBJ1-2 TRBV29-1 CSVEAPFRTGRKGYTF TGCAGCGTTGAAGCTCCTTTTCGGACAGGGAGGAAGGGCTACACCTTC
few NA TRBJ1-1 TRBV7-9 CASSSQVNTEAFF TGTGCCAGCAGCTCGCAGGTGAACACTGAAGCTTTCTTT
few NA TRBJ2-6 TRBV29-1 CSVDSDGANVLTF TGCAGCGTTGACTCCGATGGGGCCAACGTCCTGACTTTC
NA NA TRBJ2-3 TRBV7-6 CASSSGTYTDTQYF TGTGCCAGCAGCTCCGGGACTTACACAGATACGCAGTATTTT
few TRBD1 TRBJ2-5 TRBV7-2 CASSWTPGQGSETQYF TGTGCCAGCAGCTGGACCCCGGGACAGGGATCAGAGACCCAGTACTTC
NA TRBD2 TRBJ2-1 TRBV28 CASSPGTSGRYEQFF TGTGCCAGCAGTCCGGGGACTAGCGGGAGGTATGAGCAGTTCTTC
NA NA TRBJ2-5 TRBV29-1 CSGRAAGTQYF TGCAGCGGCCGGGCGGCCGGCACCCAGTACTTC
few TRBD2 TRBJ2-1 TRBV29-1 CSVPRTSGNLYNEQFF TGCAGCGTACCCAGGACTAGCGGGAACCTTTACAATGAGCAGTTCTTC
NA NA TRBJ1-2 TRBV7-2 CASSLDHGSNYGYTF TGTGCCAGCAGCTTAGACCACGGATCAAACTATGGCTACACCTTC
few NA TRBJ1-2 TRBV7-3 CASSLTQGGKGYTF TGTGCCAGCAGCTTAACGCAGGGTGGGAAAGGCTACACCTTC
many NA TRBJ1-2 TRBV2 CASSRRDGSNYGYTF TGTGCCAGCAGTAGAAGGGACGGATCTAACTATGGCTACACCTTC
few NA TRBJ2-5 TRBV7-2 CASSTPANQETQYF TGTGCCAGCAGCACCCCAGCCAACCAAGAGACCCAGTACTTC
NA TRBD1 TRBJ1-1 TRBV29-1 CSGQGATTEAFF TGCAGCGGACAGGGGGCGACCACTGAAGCTTTCTTT